Listed below are T cell receptor beta chains from one sample, sequenced in a study of cytomegalovirus exposure and HLA in healthy donors. Profiled with immunoSEQ multiplex PCR; TCRdb holds only in-frame clones, not every one. The table records about 92,000 clones, roughly 81% of them present only once. Input material: PBMCs. The receptors stem from a woman aged 18-30 years in good health and CMV-seropositive. The CDR3 runs from the conserved cysteine through the conserved F or W. A D gene is named only where the DNA matches it firmly. Size is stated for part of the rows, as once, few or many counts, or as a class when the clone is expanded.

J: TRBJ2-3
D: .
size: .
V: TRBV7-9
CDR3: CASSSTGGHTDTQYF
DNA: TGTGCCAGCAGCTCGACGGGGGGCCACACAGATACGCAGTATTTT

J: TRBJ2-5
D: TRBD2
size: .
V: TRBV7-9
CDR3: CASSLVIRGEQYF
DNA: TGTGCCAGCAGCTTAGTCATACGGGGGGAGCAGTACTTC

J: TRBJ2-5
D: .
size: .
V: TRBV7-9
CDR3: CASSSGTVQETQYF
DNA: TGTGCCAGCAGCTCAGGGACTGTCCAAGAGACCCAGTACTTC

J: TRBJ2-1
D: TRBD2
size: once
V: TRBV7-9
CDR3: CASSLGGGYNEQFF
DNA: TGTGCCAGCAGCTTAGGGGGGGGCTACAATGAGCAGTTCTTC

J: TRBJ1-2
D: TRBD1
size: .
V: TRBV27
CDR3: CASSLRRQGVNYGYTF
DNA: TGTGCCAGCAGTTTAAGGAGACAGGGGGTAAACTATGGCTACACCTTC

J: TRBJ2-7
D: TRBD1
size: once
V: TRBV19
CDR3: CASSTGVWKYEQYF
DNA: TGTGCCAGCTCCACAGGGGTTTGGAAGTACGAGCAGTACTTC

J: TRBJ1-2
D: .
size: .
V: TRBV5-6
CDR3: CASSIAANRGYNYGYTF
DNA: TGTGCCAGCAGTATCGCCGCGAATAGGGGGTACAACTATGGCTACACCTTC

J: TRBJ1-5
D: .
size: .
V: TRBV6-5
CDR3: CASSYSIQGECQPQHF
DNA: TGTGCCAGCAGTTACTCGATACAGGGAGAATGTCAGCCCCAGCATTTT

J: TRBJ2-7
D: .
size: .
V: TRBV28
CDR3: CASSYRGTPYEQYF
DNA: TGTGCCAGCAGTTATCGCGGGACCCCATACGAGCAGTACTTC

J: TRBJ1-1
D: .
size: .
V: TRBV2
CDR3: CASQGPHTEAFF
DNA: TGTGCCAGCCAGGGGCCACACACTGAAGCTTTCTTT

J: TRBJ1-2
D: .
size: .
V: TRBV7-3
CDR3: CASSQTKTANYGYTF
DNA: TGTGCCAGCAGCCAAACCAAGACAGCTAACTATGGCTACACCTTC

J: TRBJ1-2
D: .
size: .
V: TRBV28
CDR3: CASSLDGLYGYTF
DNA: TGTGCCAGCAGTTTAGACGGACTATATGGCTACACCTTC

J: TRBJ2-3
D: TRBD1
size: .
V: TRBV10-2
CDR3: CASTLTGGMDTQYF
DNA: TGCGCCAGCACCCTAACAGGGGGCATGGATACGCAGTATTTT

J: TRBJ2-7
D: TRBD1
size: .
V: TRBV18
CDR3: CASSPGQGSYEQYF
DNA: TGTGCCAGCTCACCGGGACAGGGTTCCTACGAGCAGTACTTC

J: TRBJ1-5
D: .
size: .
V: TRBV7-8
CDR3: CASSLLVGRNQPQHF
DNA: TGTGCCAGCAGCTTATTGGTCGGGAGAAATCAGCCCCAGCATTTT

J: TRBJ2-7
D: TRBD1
size: .
V: TRBV19
CDR3: CASISDRGSYEQYF
DNA: TGTGCCAGTATCAGTGACAGGGGCTCCTACGAGCAGTACTTC

J: TRBJ2-4
D: .
size: .
V: TRBV6-1
CDR3: CASSEEFSYYADIQYF
DNA: TGTGCCAGCAGTGAAGAATTTTCCTATTACGCGGACATTCAGTACTTC

J: TRBJ2-1
D: .
size: .
V: TRBV5-4
CDR3: CASSLELVRAAYNEQFF
DNA: TGTGCCAGCAGCTTGGAGTTGGTCAGGGCGGCCTACAATGAGCAGTTCTTC

J: TRBJ1-5
D: .
size: few
V: TRBV28
CDR3: CASVRGPHQPQHF
DNA: TGTGCCAGCGTTCGGGGTCCGCATCAGCCCCAGCATTTT

J: TRBJ2-5
D: .
size: .
V: TRBV6-1
CDR3: CASSVKEAETQYF
DNA: TGTGCCAGCAGTGTCAAGGAGGCAGAGACCCAGTACTTC

J: TRBJ1-5
D: TRBD1
size: .
V: TRBV19
CDR3: CASMRGTGSQPQHF
DNA: TGTGCCAGTATGCGCGGGACAGGGAGCCAGCCCCAGCATTTT

J: TRBJ2-1
D: .
size: .
V: TRBV9
CDR3: CASSPSGSQAYNEQFF
DNA: TGTGCCAGCAGCCCCTCAGGATCCCAAGCCTACAATGAGCAGTTCTTC

J: TRBJ1-2
D: .
size: .
V: TRBV27
CDR3: CASSQGQGYTF
DNA: TGTGCCAGCAGTCAGGGGCAGGGCTACACCTTC

J: TRBJ2-1
D: .
size: .
V: TRBV9
CDR3: CASSVEGLYNEQFF
DNA: TGTGCCAGCAGCGTAGAGGGGTTGTACAATGAGCAGTTCTTC

J: TRBJ1-4
D: .
size: .
V: TRBV7-8
CDR3: CASSLVQGGNEKLFF
DNA: TGTGCCAGCAGCTTAGTTCAGGGAGGTAATGAAAAACTGTTTTTT

J: TRBJ1-1
D: .
size: once
V: TRBV2
CDR3: CASRTGTTLDTEAFF
DNA: TGTGCCAGCAGGACAGGAACAACTTTGGACACTGAAGCTTTCTTT

J: TRBJ2-7
D: TRBD2
size: .
V: TRBV27
CDR3: CASSPYLSLAGMSYEQYF
DNA: TGTGCCAGCAGCCCCTACCTATCCTTAGCGGGAATGTCCTACGAGCAGTACTTC

J: TRBJ2-7
D: .
size: .
V: TRBV18
CDR3: CASSPGLTQSSYEQYF
DNA: TGTGCCAGCTCACCTGGACTGACTCAGTCGTCCTACGAGCAGTACTTC

J: TRBJ2-1
D: TRBD2
size: few
V: TRBV19
CDR3: CASSIALAAYTPPYNEQFF
DNA: TGTGCCAGTAGTATAGCGCTAGCGGCATATACTCCACCCTACAATGAGCAGTTCTTC

J: TRBJ2-5
D: .
size: .
V: TRBV5-1
CDR3: CASRTHGGETQYF
DNA: TGCGCCAGCAGGACCCATGGGGGGGAGACCCAGTACTTC

J: TRBJ2-7
D: TRBD2
size: .
V: TRBV4-2
CDR3: CASSQVSASGGTAYEQYF
DNA: TGTGCCAGCAGCCAAGTGTCAGCTAGCGGGGGGACCGCTTACGAGCAGTACTTC

J: TRBJ1-6
D: .
size: .
V: TRBV30
CDR3: CACAGNSPLHF
DNA: TGTGCCTGCGCAGGGAATTCACCCCTCCACTTT

J: TRBJ1-1
D: .
size: .
V: TRBV19
CDR3: CASSISGRNTEAFF
DNA: TGTGCCAGTAGTATCTCCGGGAGGAACACTGAAGCTTTCTTT

J: TRBJ1-5
D: TRBD1
size: few
V: TRBV6-5
CDR3: CASSRTGTGSQPQHF
DNA: TGTGCCAGCAGCCGAACTGGGACAGGGAGTCAGCCCCAGCATTTT

J: TRBJ2-3
D: .
size: few
V: TRBV6-1
CDR3: CASSVIPTDTQYF
DNA: TGTGCCAGCAGTGTTATCCCCACAGATACGCAGTATTTT

J: TRBJ2-7
D: TRBD2
size: .
V: TRBV5-6
CDR3: CASLSGGSSYEQYF
DNA: TGTGCCAGCCTGAGCGGGGGTAGCTCCTACGAGCAGTACTTC

J: TRBJ2-2
D: .
size: .
V: TRBV19
CDR3: CASSRSRELFF
DNA: TGTGCCAGTAGCCGGTCCAGGGAGCTGTTTTTT

J: TRBJ2-7
D: .
size: .
V: TRBV5-6
CDR3: CASSLYSSYEQYF
DNA: TGTGCCAGCAGCTTGTACAGCTCCTACGAGCAGTACTTC

J: TRBJ1-1
D: TRBD1
size: .
V: TRBV18
CDR3: CASSPGTGRRDEAFF
DNA: TGTGCCAGCTCACCGGGGACAGGGCGGCGAGATGAAGCTTTCTTT

J: TRBJ2-3
D: .
size: .
V: TRBV7-6
CDR3: CASSLGEADTQYF
DNA: TGTGCCAGCAGCTTAGGGGAGGCAGATACGCAGTATTTT

J: TRBJ1-4
D: .
size: .
V: TRBV15
CDR3: CATSSRGDREKLFF
DNA: TGTGCCACCAGCAGCAGGGGCGATCGGGAAAAACTGTTTTTT

J: TRBJ2-7
D: .
size: .
V: TRBV19
CDR3: CASSSLGARYEQYF
DNA: TGTGCCAGTAGTTCGTTGGGGGCCAGGTACGAGCAGTACTTC

J: TRBJ2-5
D: TRBD2
size: .
V: TRBV25-1
CDR3: CASSSLAGGPETQYF
DNA: TGTGCCAGCAGTTCGCTAGCGGGAGGGCCGGAGACCCAGTACTTC

J: TRBJ2-7
D: .
size: .
V: TRBV7-2
CDR3: CASSSNVAYYEQYF
DNA: TGTGCCAGCAGTTCCAACGTAGCGTACTACGAGCAGTACTTC

J: TRBJ2-2
D: TRBD2
size: .
V: TRBV13
CDR3: CASSFEGLAGSTGELFF
DNA: TGTGCCAGCAGCTTCGAAGGACTAGCGGGTTCCACCGGGGAGCTGTTTTTT

J: TRBJ2-2
D: TRBD2
size: .
V: TRBV9
CDR3: CASSVAQVIQREYTGELFF
DNA: TGTGCCAGCAGCGTAGCGCAAGTGATCCAGCGGGAGTACACCGGGGAGCTGTTTTTT

J: TRBJ2-3
D: TRBD2
size: .
V: TRBV9
CDR3: CASSALAGGVNTDTQYF
DNA: TGTGCCAGCAGCGCCCTAGCGGGGGGGGTTAACACAGATACGCAGTATTTT

J: TRBJ2-1
D: TRBD2
size: .
V: TRBV4-1
CDR3: CASSQVIATSHPYNEQFF
DNA: TGCGCCAGCAGCCAAGTGATAGCGACTAGCCATCCCTACAATGAGCAGTTCTTC

J: TRBJ1-5
D: .
size: .
V: TRBV12-2
CDR3: CASRLVLSGYSNQPQHF
DNA: TGTGCAAGTCGCTTAGTTCTATCGGGGTATAGCAATCAGCCCCAGCATTTT

J: TRBJ1-4
D: TRBD1
size: .
V: TRBV10-3
CDR3: CAISESLQGNEKLFF
DNA: TGTGCCATCAGTGAGTCTTTACAGGGGAATGAAAAACTGTTTTTT

J: TRBJ1-1
D: TRBD1
size: .
V: TRBV18
CDR3: CASSPRQGRNTEAFF
DNA: TGTGCCAGCTCACCTAGACAGGGACGGAACACTGAAGCTTTCTTT

J: TRBJ2-5
D: .
size: .
V: TRBV7-9
CDR3: CASSRRGYQETQYF
DNA: TGTGCCAGCAGCCGACGGGGGTACCAAGAGACCCAGTACTTC

J: TRBJ2-2
D: TRBD2
size: .
V: TRBV6-5
CDR3: CASSYWTSEDGELFF
DNA: TGTGCCAGCAGTTATTGGACTAGTGAAGACGGGGAGCTGTTTTTT

J: TRBJ1-5
D: .
size: .
V: TRBV19
CDR3: CASSMGARQPQHF
DNA: TGTGCCAGTAGTATGGGGGCCCGACAGCCCCAGCATTTT

J: TRBJ2-4
D: TRBD2
size: .
V: TRBV19
CDR3: CASSLSTSGKNIQYF
DNA: TGTGCCAGTAGTTTATCGACTAGCGGCAAAAACATTCAGTACTTC

J: TRBJ2-7
D: TRBD2
size: .
V: TRBV5-1
CDR3: CASSAGLADYEQYF
DNA: TGCGCCAGCAGCGCGGGACTAGCGGATTACGAGCAGTACTTC

J: TRBJ2-5
D: .
size: .
V: TRBV6-1
CDR3: CASSEVTEPTGETQYF
DNA: TGTGCCAGCAGTGAAGTAACAGAGCCCACTGGGGAGACCCAGTACTTC

J: TRBJ2-1
D: TRBD1
size: .
V: TRBV29-1
CDR3: CSVDLGDRNYNEQFF
DNA: TGCAGCGTTGATTTGGGGGACAGGAACTACAATGAGCAGTTCTTC

J: TRBJ1-3
D: .
size: .
V: TRBV30
CDR3: CAWAVISGNTIYF
DNA: TGTGCCTGGGCGGTTATCTCTGGAAACACCATATATTTT